What follows is one T cell receptor beta chain and its context. Its target is not known. The data originate from a study of T cell responses to AZD1222 COVID-19 vaccine. J gave up 4 bases and V 4 bases, and 7 bases lay outside the gene matches. The CDR3 has 15 amino acids. CDR1 is SGHTA, CDR2 FQGNSA, per germline. General study points: Reportedly, nearly half of unique spike TCRs recognized epitopes outside B.1.351/B.1.1.7 mutations. Mapped onto spike, vaccine-associated CD4 TCRs spanned it and were dominant at 160-218 and 743-854.

The method was immunoSEQ multiplex PCR; TCRdb's version includes in-frame clones alone and lacks a portion of them. This table has almost 80,000 clones, around 90% appearing once. The V gene is TRBV7-2, the J gene TRBJ1-5, with 7 nucleotides matching TRBD1. This specimen consisted of peripheral blood, obtained on day 0 of AZD1222 vaccination. This TCR was sampled from an adult in good health. CDR3 sequence reads: CASSSLGQSNQPQHF. The CDR3 bases are TGTGCCAGCAGCTCCCTGGGACAGTCAAATCAGCCCCAGCATTTT. Full variable domain (outside the CDR3, taken from reference TRBV7-2 and TRBJ1-5): GAGVSQSPSNKVTEKGKDVELRCDPISGHTALYWYRQSLGQGLEFLIYFQGNSAPDKSGLPSDRFSAERTGGSVSTLTIQRTQQEDSAVYLCASSSLGQSNQPQHFGDGTRLSIL.